This entry is about one TCR beta chain. Its target is unknown. cDNA encoding TCR beta was synthesized via 5'RACE template switching incorporating UMIs. TCRdb reprocessed the 5' RACE reads; each CDR3 protein has one entry and no DNA is given. The sample has over 200,000 distinct CDR3 sequences; the top ten hold about 0.4%. These data originate in a study of T cells expressing NK-cell markers. Across the whole study: The study drew TCR beta repertoires from sorted CD3+CD56+NKG2C+, CD3+CD56+NKG2C- and CD3+CD56-NKG2C+ T cells. The sequencing cohort of eight donors included seven HCMV-seropositive individuals and one seronegative individual.

Study-level results: Of the CD8+ T cells in about 6 donors, about 1.0-7.0% belonged to dominant NKG2C+ clonotypes.

The specimen was blood T cells: a sorted CD56 or NKG2C T cell subset, CD4+ or CD8+ T cells, or bulk PBMC T cells (not recorded which). The sequence came from a man aged 18-30 years in good health.

The CDR3 loop reads CSAREIGTASNYGYTF. The rearrangement links TRBV20-1 to TRBJ1-2; TCRdb indicates TRBD1, and absent DNA this call remains unverified. The germline V gene encodes CDR1 DFQATT and CDR2 SNEGSKA (reference sequence). This CDR3 has 16 amino acids.